A single sample is the source of the 10 T cell receptor beta chains below, sequenced in a study of cytomegalovirus exposure and HLA in healthy donors. PCR was performed using 60 Vbeta and 13 Jbeta primers. The data were produced by immunoSEQ multiplex PCR, yet TCRdb's version contains in-frame clones alone and is incomplete. The sample holds some 150,000 clones, approximately 9% seen once. The sample comprised PBMCs. The source is a male donor in good health and CMV-seronegative.

This clone has just a few counts. V gene TRBV28 combines with J gene TRBJ1-2, with D perhaps matching TRBD1 (6 bases). CDR3 length: 14 amino acids. With 4 bases removed from V and 8 bases from J, the gap between germline ends came to 17 bases. Germline values: CDR1 MDHEN, CDR2 SYDVKM. CDR3 nucleotides: TGTGCCAGCAGTTCCATCATACAGGGTCTCGGCTACACCTTC. Amino acid sequence: CASSSIIQGLGYTF.

The chain couples TRBV19 to TRBJ2-2, with TRBD1 matching 8 bases. The junction had 10 bases not matched to a gene; V was cut back by 4 bases and J by 6 bases. This CDR3 is 16 amino acids long. The germline CDR1 and CDR2 sequences are LNHDA and SQIVND (reference sequence). In nucleotides, the CDR3 is TGTGCCAGTAGTACCAGGAGGACAGGGAGAGCCGGGGAGCTGTTTTTT. It encodes CASSTRRTGRAGELFF.

This clone was recorded a few times. This rearrangement joins TRBV4-3 to TRBJ2-5; TRBD1 aligns across 9 bases. Germline CDR1 is LGHNA and CDR2 is YSLEER. V trimming: 3 bases; J trimming: 5 bases; junction bases outside the gene matches: 7. This CDR3 is 15 amino acids long. CDR3 sequence reads: CASSQGQGKGETQYF. The CDR3 DNA follows: TGCGCCAGCAGCCAGGGACAGGGTAAGGGGGAGACCCAGTACTTC.

This rearrangement joins TRBV9 to TRBJ1-1; 7 nucleotides agree with TRBD1. The length of the CDR3 is 17 residues. The V gene end was trimmed by 3 bases and the J gene end by 0 bases; junction bases not matched to a gene: 11. CDR1 SGDLS and CDR2 YYNGEE come from the germline V gene. The DNA of the CDR3 is TGTGCCAGCAGCGGCCGGGACAGCTATAGTATGAACACTGAAGCTTTCTTT. This translates into CASSGRDSYSMNTEAFF.

This clone was detected a few times. This chain uses TRBV4-1 with TRBJ2-7, with D tentatively TRBD2 (6 bases). Trimming shortened V by 2 bases and J by 3 bases, and 17 bases separated the two germline ends. Per germline, CDR1 MGHRA and CDR2 YSYEKL. This CDR3 region has 16 residues. The CDR3 protein is CASSQPASEPGYEQYF. For the CDR3, the DNA is TGCGCCAGCAGCCAACCCGCTAGCGAGCCCGGCTACGAGCAGTACTTC.

This chain uses TRBV20-1 with TRBJ2-5, with unresolved D. Germline assignment: CDR1 DFQATT and CDR2 SNEGSKA (reference sequence). The CDR3 sequence is 11 residues long. With 6 bases removed from V and 10 bases from J, the gap between germline ends came to 15 bases. The CDR3 DNA reads as TGCAGTGCGTTCAGTACTGGCGGCCAGTACTTC. Protein: CSAFSTGGQYF.

This clone was detected a few times. The junction shows a germline mismatch at one end, possibly a read error. This chain uses TRBV15 with TRBJ1-1; no firm D call. CDR1 and CDR2 from the germline V gene are LNHNV and YYDKDF (reference sequence). This CDR3 contains 14 residues. The CDR3 DNA is TGTGCCACCAGCAGACAGACCCTGGGCACTGAAGCTTTCTTC. Amino acid sequence: CATSRQTLGTEAFF.

This clone was picked up a small number of times. The V and J genes are TRBV30 and TRBJ2-2, with 7 bases identical to TRBD1. CDR1 is GTSNPN, CDR2 SVGIG, per germline (reference sequence). This CDR3 region has 14 residues. Losses at the gene ends were 4 bases for V and 1 base for J; bases not matched to a gene: 3. The DNA for the CDR3 is TGTGCCTGGAAGGGGACAGTGAACACCGGGGAGCTGTTTTTT. Its protein is CAWKGTVNTGELFF.

The V call is TRBV18, the J call TRBJ1-2; D may be TRBD1 (6 bases). This CDR3 spans 14 amino acids. Trimming took 3 bases from V and 0 from J, leaving 8 bases between them. Germline-derived CDR1 and CDR2 are KGHSH and LQKENI. CDR3 residues: CASSPDRSNYGYTF. For the CDR3, the DNA is TGTGCCAGCTCACCGGACAGATCTAACTATGGCTACACCTTC.

The CDR3 spells CASSFLSIFSYNEQFF. The CDR3 DNA reads as TGTGCCAGCAGCTTCCTGAGCATTTTCTCCTACAATGAGCAGTTCTTC. The chain combines TRBV7-9 with TRBJ2-1; D remains ambiguous. V was cut by 3 bases and J by 0 bases, with 12 bases left in between. Germline V gene data show CDR1 as SEHNR and CDR2 as FQNEAQ (reference sequence). This CDR3 contains 16 residues.